This TCR beta chain was observed in a study of blood T cell repertoires in COVID-19. Study background: There were acute and convalescent COVID-19 samples, and they came from the United States, Italy and Spain. The cDNA or gDNA used as material had been derived from T cells, B-cell-depleted T cells, or PBMCs.

Some clones are missing from TCRdb's copy, which holds only in-frame ones; the method was immunoSEQ multiplex PCR. The sample includes about 74,000 clones, roughly 88% of them seen just once. The length of the CDR3 is 14 residues. With 4 bases clipped from V and 4 bases from J, the junction kept 3 bases outside the gene matches. Germline V gives CDR1 KGHDR, CDR2 SFDVKD. V gene TRBV24-1 combines with J gene TRBJ2-1; 7 bases align to TRBD2. This sequence was found in a woman older than 75 with active or convalescent COVID-19. The specimen sequenced was peripheral blood. The CDR3 here is CATSEAGVYNEQFF. The CDR3 DNA follows: TGTGCCACCAGTGAGGCGGGAGTGTACAATGAGCAGTTCTTC.